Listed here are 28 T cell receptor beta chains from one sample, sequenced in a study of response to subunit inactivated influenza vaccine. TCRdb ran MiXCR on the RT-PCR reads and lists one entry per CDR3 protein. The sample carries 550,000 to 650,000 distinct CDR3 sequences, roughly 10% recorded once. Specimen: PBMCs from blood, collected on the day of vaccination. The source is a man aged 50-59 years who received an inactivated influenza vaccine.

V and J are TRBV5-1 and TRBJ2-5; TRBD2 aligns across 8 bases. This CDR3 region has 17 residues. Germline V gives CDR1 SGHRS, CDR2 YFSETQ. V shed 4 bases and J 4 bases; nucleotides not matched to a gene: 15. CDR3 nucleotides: TGCGCCAGCAGCCCTAGAAGCTATGGGACTAGTGGAGAGACCCAGTACTTC. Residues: CASSPRSYGTSGETQYF.

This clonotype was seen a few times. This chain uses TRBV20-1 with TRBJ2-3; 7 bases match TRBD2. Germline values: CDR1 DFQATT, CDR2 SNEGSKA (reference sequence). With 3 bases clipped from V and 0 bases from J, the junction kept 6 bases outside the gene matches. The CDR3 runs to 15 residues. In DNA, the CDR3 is TGCAGTGCTAGCGCCGGGACTACGAGCACAGATACGCAGTATTTT. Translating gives CSASAGTTSTDTQYF.

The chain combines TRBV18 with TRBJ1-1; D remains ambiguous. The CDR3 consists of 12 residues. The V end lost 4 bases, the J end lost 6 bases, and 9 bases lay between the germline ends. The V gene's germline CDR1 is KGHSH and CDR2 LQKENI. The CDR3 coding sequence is TGTGCCAGCTCACGCTTATTATCTGAAGCTTTCTTT. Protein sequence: CASSRLLSEAFF.

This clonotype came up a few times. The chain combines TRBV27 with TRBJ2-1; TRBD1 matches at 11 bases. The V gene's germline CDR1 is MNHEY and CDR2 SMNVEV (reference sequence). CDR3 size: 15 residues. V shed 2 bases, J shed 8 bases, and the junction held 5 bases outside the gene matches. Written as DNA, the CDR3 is TGTGCCAGCAGTTTACTGGGACAGGGGGTCTATGAGCAGTTCTTC. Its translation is CASSLLGQGVYEQFF.

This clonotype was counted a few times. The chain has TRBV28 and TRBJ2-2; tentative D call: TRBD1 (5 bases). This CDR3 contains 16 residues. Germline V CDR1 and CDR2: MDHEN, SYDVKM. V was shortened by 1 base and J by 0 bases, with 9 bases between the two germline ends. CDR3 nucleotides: TGTGCCAGCAGTTTATACAGGTTCCCGAACACCGGGGAGCTGTTTTTT. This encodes CASSLYRFPNTGELFF.

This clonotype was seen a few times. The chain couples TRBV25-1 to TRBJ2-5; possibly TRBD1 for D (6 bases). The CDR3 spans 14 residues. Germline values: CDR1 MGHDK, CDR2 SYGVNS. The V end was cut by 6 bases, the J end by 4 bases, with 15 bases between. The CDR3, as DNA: TGTGCCAGCAGACGAGGGGGTTTGGGAGAGACCCAGTACTTC. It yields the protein CASRRGGLGETQYF.

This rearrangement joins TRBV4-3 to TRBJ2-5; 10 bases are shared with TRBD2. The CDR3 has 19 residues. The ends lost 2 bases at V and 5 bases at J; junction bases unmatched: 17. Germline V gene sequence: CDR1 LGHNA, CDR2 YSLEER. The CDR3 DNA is TGCGCCAGCAGCCAATTTTGGGTTCATCAGCGGGGGGGCCGGGAGACCCAGTACTTC. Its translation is CASSQFWVHQRGGRETQYF.

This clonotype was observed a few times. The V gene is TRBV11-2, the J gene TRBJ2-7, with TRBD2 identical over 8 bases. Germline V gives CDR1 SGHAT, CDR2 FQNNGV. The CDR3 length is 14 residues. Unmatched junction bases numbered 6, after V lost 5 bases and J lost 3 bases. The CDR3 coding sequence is TGTGCCAGCAGCCCGGGACTAGACCTCTACGAGCAGTACTTC. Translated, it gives CASSPGLDLYEQYF.

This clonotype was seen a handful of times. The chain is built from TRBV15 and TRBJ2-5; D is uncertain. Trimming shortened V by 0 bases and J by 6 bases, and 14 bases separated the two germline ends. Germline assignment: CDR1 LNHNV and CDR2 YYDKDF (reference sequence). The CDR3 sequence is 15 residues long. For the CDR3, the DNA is TGTGCCACCAGCAGAGATAAGACAATCATACAGACCCAGTACTTC. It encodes CATSRDKTIIQTQYF. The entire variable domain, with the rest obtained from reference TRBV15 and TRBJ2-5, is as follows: DAMVIQNPRYQVTQFGKPVTLSCSQTLNHNVMYWYQQKSSQAPKLLFHYYDKDFNNEADTPDNFQSRRPNTSFCFLDIRSPGLGDTAMYLCATSRDKTIIQTQYFGPGTRLLVL.

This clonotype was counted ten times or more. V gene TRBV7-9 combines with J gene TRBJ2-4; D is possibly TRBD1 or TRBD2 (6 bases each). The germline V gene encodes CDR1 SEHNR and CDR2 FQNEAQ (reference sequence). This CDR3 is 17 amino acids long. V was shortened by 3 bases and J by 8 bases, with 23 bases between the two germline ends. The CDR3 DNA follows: TGTGCCAGCAGCTTTTTTCAGCTATCGGGGGCTGGGGACATTCAGTACTTC. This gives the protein CASSFFQLSGAGDIQYF.

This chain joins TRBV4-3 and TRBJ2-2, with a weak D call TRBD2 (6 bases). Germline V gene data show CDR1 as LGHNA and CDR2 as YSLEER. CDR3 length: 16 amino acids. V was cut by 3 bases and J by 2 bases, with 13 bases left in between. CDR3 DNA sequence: TGCGCCAGCAGCCACGCAGGGAGGATAAACACCGGGGAGCTGTTTTTT. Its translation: CASSHAGRINTGELFF.

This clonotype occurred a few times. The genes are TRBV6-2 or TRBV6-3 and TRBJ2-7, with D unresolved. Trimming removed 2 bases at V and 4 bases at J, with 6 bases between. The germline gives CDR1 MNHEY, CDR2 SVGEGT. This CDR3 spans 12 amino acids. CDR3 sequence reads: CASSYGMYEQYF. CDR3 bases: TGTGCCAGCAGTTACGGGATGTACGAGCAGTACTTC.

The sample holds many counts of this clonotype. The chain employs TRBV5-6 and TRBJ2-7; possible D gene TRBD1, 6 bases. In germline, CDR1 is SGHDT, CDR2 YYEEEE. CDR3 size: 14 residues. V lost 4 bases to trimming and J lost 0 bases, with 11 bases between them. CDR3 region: CASSDRKSSYEQYF. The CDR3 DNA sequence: TGTGCCAGCAGCGACAGGAAGAGCTCCTACGAGCAGTACTTC.

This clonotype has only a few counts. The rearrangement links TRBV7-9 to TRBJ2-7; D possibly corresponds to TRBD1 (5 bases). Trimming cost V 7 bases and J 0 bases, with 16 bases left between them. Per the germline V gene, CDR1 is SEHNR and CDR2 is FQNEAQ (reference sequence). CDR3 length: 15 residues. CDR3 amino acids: CASTHQTGYSYEQYF. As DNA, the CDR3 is TGTGCCAGCACTCACCAAACAGGCTACTCCTACGAGCAGTACTTC. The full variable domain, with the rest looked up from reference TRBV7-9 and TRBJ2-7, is DTGVSQNPRHKITKRGQNVTFRCDPISEHNRLYWYRQTLGQGPEFLTYFQNEAQLEKSRLLSDRFSAERPKGSFSTLEIQRTEQGDSAMYLCASTHQTGYSYEQYFGPGTRLTVT.

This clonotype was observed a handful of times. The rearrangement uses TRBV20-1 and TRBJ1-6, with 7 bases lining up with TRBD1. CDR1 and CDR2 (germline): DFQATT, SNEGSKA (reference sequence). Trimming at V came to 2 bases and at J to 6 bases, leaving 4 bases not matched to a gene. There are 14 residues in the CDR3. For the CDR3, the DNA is TGCAGTGCTAGAAAAGGACAGGTTAATTCACCCCTCCACTTT. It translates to CSARKGQVNSPLHF.

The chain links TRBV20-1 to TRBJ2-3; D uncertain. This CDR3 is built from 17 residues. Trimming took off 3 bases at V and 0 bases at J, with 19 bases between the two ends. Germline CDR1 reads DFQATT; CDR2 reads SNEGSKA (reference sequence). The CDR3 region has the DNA TGCAGTGCTAGGCAGGCCCGGCATACTCTTAGCACAGATACGCAGTATTTT. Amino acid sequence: CSARQARHTLSTDTQYF.

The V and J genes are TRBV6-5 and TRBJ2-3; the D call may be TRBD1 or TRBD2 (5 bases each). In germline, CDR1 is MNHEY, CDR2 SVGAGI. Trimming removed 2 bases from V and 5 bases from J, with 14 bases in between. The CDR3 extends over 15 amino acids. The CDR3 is CASSYGTLGQDTQYF. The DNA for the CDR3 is TGTGCCAGCAGTTACGGGACCCTGGGCCAAGATACGCAGTATTTT.

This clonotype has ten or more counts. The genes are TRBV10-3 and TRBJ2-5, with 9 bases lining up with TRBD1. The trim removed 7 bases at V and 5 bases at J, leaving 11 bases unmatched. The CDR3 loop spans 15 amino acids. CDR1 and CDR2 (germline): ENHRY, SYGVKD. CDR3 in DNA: TGTGCCATCAACATGAAACAGGGGGCTAGGGAGACCCAGTACTTC. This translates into CAINMKQGARETQYF.

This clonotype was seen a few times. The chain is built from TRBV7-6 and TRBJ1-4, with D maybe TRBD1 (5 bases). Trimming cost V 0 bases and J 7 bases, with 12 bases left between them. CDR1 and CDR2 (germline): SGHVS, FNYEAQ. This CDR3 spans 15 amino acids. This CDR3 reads CASSLAGVRGEKLFF. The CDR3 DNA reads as TGTGCCAGCAGCTTAGCGGGGGTGAGGGGTGAAAAACTGTTTTTT.

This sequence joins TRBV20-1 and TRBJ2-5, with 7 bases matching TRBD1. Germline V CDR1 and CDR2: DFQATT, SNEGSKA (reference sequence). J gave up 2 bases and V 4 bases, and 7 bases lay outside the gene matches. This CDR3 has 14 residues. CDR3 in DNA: TGCAGTGCTACCTCCCCCAGGGGGCAAGAGACCCAGTACTTC. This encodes CSATSPRGQETQYF.

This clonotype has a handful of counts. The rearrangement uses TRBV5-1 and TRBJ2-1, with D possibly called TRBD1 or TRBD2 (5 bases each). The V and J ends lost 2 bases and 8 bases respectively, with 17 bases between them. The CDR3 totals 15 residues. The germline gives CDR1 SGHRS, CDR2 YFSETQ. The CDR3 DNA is TGCGCCAGCAGCTTTCGGGGTTATGCCAGGGATGAGCAGTTCTTC. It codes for CASSFRGYARDEQFF.

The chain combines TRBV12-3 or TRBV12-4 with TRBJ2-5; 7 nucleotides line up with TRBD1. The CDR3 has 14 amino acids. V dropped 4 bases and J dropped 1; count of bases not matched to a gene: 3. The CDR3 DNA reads TGTGCCAGCAGTTCAGGGACAGTCCAAGAGACCCAGTACTTC. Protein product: CASSSGTVQETQYF.

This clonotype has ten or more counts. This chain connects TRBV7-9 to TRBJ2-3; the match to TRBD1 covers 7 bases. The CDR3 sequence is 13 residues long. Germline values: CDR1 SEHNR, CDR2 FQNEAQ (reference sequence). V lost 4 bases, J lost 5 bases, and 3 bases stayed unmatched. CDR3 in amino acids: CASSSAGGDTQYF. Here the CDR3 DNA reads TGTGCCAGCAGCTCAGCAGGGGGAGATACGCAGTATTTT.

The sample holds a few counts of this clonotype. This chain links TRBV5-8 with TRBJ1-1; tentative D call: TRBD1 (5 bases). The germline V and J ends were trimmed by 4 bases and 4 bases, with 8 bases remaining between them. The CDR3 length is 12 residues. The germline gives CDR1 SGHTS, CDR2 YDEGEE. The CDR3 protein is CASSTRGTEAFF. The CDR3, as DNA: TGTGCCAGCAGCACAAGGGGCACTGAAGCTTTCTTT.

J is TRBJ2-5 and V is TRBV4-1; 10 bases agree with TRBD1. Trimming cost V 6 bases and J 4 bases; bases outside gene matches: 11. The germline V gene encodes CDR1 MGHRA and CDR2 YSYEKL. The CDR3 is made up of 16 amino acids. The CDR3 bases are TGCGCCAGCAGTTCCCCCCCGGGACAGGGGCGAGAGACCCAGTACTTC. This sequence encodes CASSSPPGQGRETQYF.

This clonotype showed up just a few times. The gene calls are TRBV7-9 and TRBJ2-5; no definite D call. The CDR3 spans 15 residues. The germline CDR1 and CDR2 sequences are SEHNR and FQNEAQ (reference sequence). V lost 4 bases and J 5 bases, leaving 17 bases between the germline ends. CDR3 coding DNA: TGTGCCAGCAGCTCCGGAAATCTGCCTGGGGAGACCCAGTACTTC. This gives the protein CASSSGNLPGETQYF.

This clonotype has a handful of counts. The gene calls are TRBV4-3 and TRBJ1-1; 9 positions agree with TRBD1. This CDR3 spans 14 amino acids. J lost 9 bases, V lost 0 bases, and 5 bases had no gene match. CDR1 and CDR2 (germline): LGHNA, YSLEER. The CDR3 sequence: CASSQDNRGRQAFF. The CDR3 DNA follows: TGCGCCAGCAGCCAAGATAACAGGGGGCGACAAGCTTTCTTT.

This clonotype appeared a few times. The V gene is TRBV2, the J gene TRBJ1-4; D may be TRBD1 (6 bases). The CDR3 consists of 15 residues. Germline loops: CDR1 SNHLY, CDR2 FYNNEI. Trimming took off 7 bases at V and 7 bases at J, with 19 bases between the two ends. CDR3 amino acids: CASIEQGVETEKLFF. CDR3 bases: TGTGCCAGCATCGAACAGGGAGTGGAAACTGAAAAACTGTTTTTT.